One and the same sample provided the 32 T cell receptor beta chains below, sequenced in a study of shared clonotypes between healthy human individuals. Data came from immunoSEQ multiplex PCR; TCRdb stores just in-frame clones and leaves some out. There are about 590,000 clones in the sample; nearly 97% occur only once, and roughly 0.1% lies in the top ten. As defined, naive CD8 cells were CD45RO-negative and positively selected for CCR7, with terminally differentiated effector memory CD45RA+ cells excluded. Sequencing input: naive CD8+ T cells sorted from blood. These receptors all stem from a young woman in good health.

The chain carries TRBV4-1 and TRBJ2-7; D possibly corresponds to TRBD2 (6 bases). This CDR3 spans 18 amino acids. V lost 0 bases and J 0 bases, leaving 18 bases between the germline ends. Germline values: CDR1 MGHRA, CDR2 YSYEKL. The CDR3 protein is CASSQDSTGGIFSYEQYF. The CDR3 region has the DNA TGCGCCAGCAGCCAAGATAGTACCGGCGGGATATTCTCCTACGAGCAGTACTTC.

The chain carries TRBV7-6 and TRBJ2-3; no definite D call. Germline V CDR1 and CDR2: SGHVS, FNYEAQ. The V end was cut by 3 bases, the J end by 2 bases, with 3 bases between. The CDR3 is made up of 12 amino acids. Here the CDR3 DNA reads TGTGCCAGCAGCTTCGACACAGATACGCAGTATTTT. Its translation: CASSFDTDTQYF.

The V and J genes are TRBV4-1 and TRBJ2-2, with D possibly being TRBD1 or TRBD2 (5 bases each). The V and J ends lost 4 bases and 4 bases respectively, with 13 bases between them. Germline CDR1 and CDR2: MGHRA and YSYEKL. The CDR3 extends over 15 amino acids. The CDR3 is CASSRLTGGTGELFF. CDR3 sequence (DNA): TGCGCCAGCAGCCGCTTAACTGGGGGCACCGGGGAGCTGTTTTTT.

The count of this clone is one. The chain is built from TRBV10-3 and TRBJ2-2, with D perhaps matching TRBD2 (5 bases). CDR1 ENHRY and CDR2 SYGVKD come from the germline V gene. V was shortened by 0 bases and J by 7 bases, with 9 bases between the two germline ends. There are 14 residues in the CDR3. CDR3 protein: CAISESRGNGELFF. The CDR3 nucleotides are TGTGCCATCAGTGAGTCGAGAGGGAACGGGGAGCTGTTTTTT.

The V gene is TRBV27, the J gene TRBJ1-5, with no clear D. Per the germline V gene, CDR1 is MNHEY and CDR2 is SMNVEV (reference sequence). The CDR3 totals 14 residues. V was clipped by 6 bases and J by 0 bases, with 9 bases between them. CDR3: CASRGMDSNQPQHF. The CDR3, as DNA: TGTGCCAGCAGAGGAATGGATAGCAATCAGCCCCAGCATTTT.

V is TRBV6-5 and J is TRBJ2-1; 11 positions agree with TRBD2. In germline, CDR1 is MNHEY, CDR2 SVGAGI. CDR3 length: 14 residues. J was trimmed by 8 bases and V by 8 bases; bases with no gene match: 8. The CDR3 sequence: CASGETSGVDEQFF. As DNA, the CDR3 is TGTGCCAGCGGGGAGACTAGCGGGGTGGATGAGCAGTTCTTC.

This clone was seen once. The chain employs TRBV28 and TRBJ2-1, with 10 bases identical to TRBD2. This CDR3 spans 15 amino acids. The V gene end was trimmed by 7 bases and the J gene end by 4 bases; junction bases not matched to a gene: 7. Germline V gene lookup returns CDR1 MDHEN and CDR2 SYDVKM. For the CDR3, the DNA is TGTGCCAGCAATCTAGCGGGAGAAGGGTACAATGAGCAGTTCTTC. Translation: CASNLAGEGYNEQFF.

The chain combines TRBV5-1 with TRBJ2-6; D ambiguous. V lost 0 bases, J lost 2 bases, and 21 bases lay in between. CDR1 and CDR2 (germline): SGHRS, YFSETQ. The CDR3 spans 20 residues. The CDR3 DNA reads as TGCGCCAGCAGCTTGGCGGCGCCCAGATGGGAAAAACCTGGGGCCAACGTCCTGACTTTC. Translated, it gives CASSLAAPRWEKPGANVLTF.

V is TRBV19 and J is TRBJ1-1; 12 nucleotides line up with TRBD1. The CDR3 runs to 15 residues. With 6 bases clipped from V and 4 bases from J, the junction kept 6 bases outside the gene matches. Looked up from germline, CDR1 is LNHDA and CDR2 is SQIVND (reference sequence). This CDR3 is CASRRDRGRSTEAFF. CDR3 coding DNA: TGTGCCAGTAGAAGGGACAGGGGGCGAAGCACTGAAGCTTTCTTT.

V gene TRBV28 combines with J gene TRBJ1-1; D gene ambiguous. The CDR3 length is 15 residues. Trimming cost V 1 base and J 4 bases, with 13 bases left between them. Germline loops: CDR1 MDHEN, CDR2 SYDVKM. The CDR3 sequence: CASSLFSGIFTEAFF. CDR3 DNA: TGTGCCAGCAGTTTATTCTCTGGAATTTTCACTGAAGCTTTCTTT.

CDR3 sequence: CASSPWTSGSHEQYF. The CDR3 coding sequence is TGTGCCAGCAGCCCCTGGACTAGCGGGAGCCACGAGCAGTACTTC. This chain uses TRBV11-2 with TRBJ2-7; 13 positions match TRBD2. CDR1 SGHAT and CDR2 FQNNGV come from the germline V gene. This CDR3 contains 15 residues. The V and J ends lost 5 bases and 5 bases, in that order; junction bases with no gene match: 6.

The rearrangement uses TRBV5-4 and TRBJ1-2, with D possibly being TRBD1 (6 bases). Per germline, CDR1 SGHNT and CDR2 YYREEE (reference sequence). There are 14 residues in the CDR3. Trimming left V 4 bases short and J 5 bases short, with 15 bases between. In DNA form, the CDR3 reads TGTGCCAGCAGCGGGGGGACAAGGAAATATGGCTACACCTTC. Protein product: CASSGGTRKYGYTF. The whole variable domain, remainder taken from reference TRBV5-4 and TRBJ1-2, is ETGVTQSPTHLIKTRGQQVTLRCSSQSGHNTVSWYQQALGQGPQFIFQYYREEENGRGNFPPRFSGLQFPNYSSELNVNALELDDSALYLCASSGGTRKYGYTFGSGTRLTVV.

The chain joins TRBV27 to TRBJ2-1; D possibly corresponds to TRBD1 (6 bases). CDR3 size: 16 residues. CDR1 and CDR2 from the germline V gene are MNHEY and SMNVEV (reference sequence). V was trimmed by 6 bases and J by 3 bases, leaving 18 bases between them. The CDR3 DNA sequence: TGTGCCAGCAGCCCCACGACTGCAGGGGACTACAATGAGCAGTTCTTC. Translation: CASSPTTAGDYNEQFF.

This rearrangement joins TRBV28 to TRBJ1-4; no clear D gene. Trimming pared 5 bases from V and 0 bases from J, leaving 13 bases between. CDR1 is MDHEN and CDR2 is SYDVKM in the germline V gene. The CDR3 spans 16 residues. The CDR3 here is CASSPLSEATNEKLFF. The CDR3 DNA follows: TGTGCCAGCAGTCCCCTGTCCGAGGCAACTAATGAAAAACTGTTTTTT.

The rearrangement uses TRBV9 and TRBJ1-3, with TRBD1 identical over 9 bases. The CDR3 loop spans 17 amino acids. J gave up 3 bases and V 3 bases, and 10 bases lay outside the gene matches. Germline V gene data show CDR1 as SGDLS and CDR2 as YYNGEE. CDR3 nucleotides: TGTGCCAGCAGCGCATCCAGTCGACAGGGGGGTGGAAACACCATATATTTT. It translates to CASSASSRQGGGNTIYF. Supplemented by reference TRBV9 and TRBJ1-3, the full variable domain reads DSGVTQTPKHLITATGQRVTLRCSPRSGDLSVYWYQQSLDQGLQFLIQYYNGEERAKGNILERFSAQQFPDLHSELNLSSLELGDSALYFCASSASSRQGGGNTIYFGEGSWLTVV.

The chain recombines TRBV5-5 with TRBJ1-1; the D is unclear. The CDR3 is 17 residues long. CDR1 and CDR2 (germline): SGHKS, YYEKEE (reference sequence). Deletions cut 1 base from V and 3 bases from J, with 19 bases between. CDR3 residues: CASSLHGIRDEDTEAFF. The CDR3 DNA reads TGTGCCAGCAGCTTGCATGGAATAAGGGATGAGGACACTGAAGCTTTCTTT.

The V and J genes are TRBV9 and TRBJ1-3, with D unresolved. From germline, CDR1 is SGDLS and CDR2 YYNGEE. V was shortened by 4 bases and J by 4 bases, with 9 bases between the two germline ends. The CDR3 has 13 amino acids. CDR3 sequence (DNA): TGTGCCAGCAGCCTTAATTGGGGAAACACCATATATTTT. It is translated as CASSLNWGNTIYF.

The V call is TRBV13, the J call TRBJ2-7; D tentatively reads TRBD1 or TRBD2 (5 bases each). The length of the CDR3 is 16 residues. Germline CDR1 reads PRHDT; CDR2 reads FYEKMQ (reference sequence). The V gene lost 4 bases and the J gene lost 4 bases, with 20 bases spanning the gap. The CDR3 is CASSSTRAGGQYEQYF. The CDR3 coding sequence is TGTGCCAGCAGCTCGACTCGGGCGGGTGGACAATACGAGCAGTACTTC. Full variable domain (remainder filled in from reference TRBV13 and TRBJ2-7): AAGVIQSPRHLIKEKRETATLKCYPIPRHDTVYWYQQGPGQDPQFLISFYEKMQSDKGSIPDRFSAQQFSDYHSELNMSSLELGDSALYFCASSSTRAGGQYEQYFGPGTRLTVT.

V usage is TRBV7-8 and J usage is TRBJ2-7; no firm D call. Germline CDR1 is SGHVS and CDR2 is FQNEAQ. This CDR3 region has 15 residues. The V and J ends lost 5 bases and 0 bases respectively, with 14 bases between them. The chain's CDR3 is CASSPEGQSSYEQYF. In nucleotides, the CDR3 is TGTGCCAGCAGCCCAGAAGGGCAAAGCTCCTACGAGCAGTACTTC.

The CDR3 is CAWSVRLAGAIGELFF. The CDR3 region has the DNA TGTGCCTGGAGTGTGCGGCTAGCGGGAGCGATCGGGGAGCTGTTTTTT. The rearrangement links TRBV30 to TRBJ2-2, with TRBD2 matching 10 bases. The CDR3 consists of 16 residues. J gave up 7 bases and V 0 bases, and 8 bases lay outside the gene matches. Germline lookup yields CDR1 GTSNPN and CDR2 SVGIG (reference sequence).

This chain connects TRBV5-1 to TRBJ2-1; 10 bases line up with TRBD2. Germline CDR1 and CDR2: SGHRS and YFSETQ. The CDR3 sequence is 15 residues long. The J segment lost 7 bases and the V segment lost 1 base, leaving 5 bases of the junction unmatched. The CDR3 protein is CASSLTSGEVNEQFF. The CDR3 DNA is TGCGCCAGCAGCTTGACTAGCGGGGAGGTGAATGAGCAGTTCTTC.

The chain combines TRBV6-1 with TRBJ1-3; tentative D call: TRBD1 (6 bases). Deletions cut 1 base from V and 1 base from J, with 8 bases between. Germline V lookup: CDR1 MNHNS, CDR2 SASEGT. The CDR3 is made up of 15 amino acids. The CDR3 bases are TGTGCCAGCAGTGAAGACAGGGTTTCTGGAAACACCATATATTTT. It translates to CASSEDRVSGNTIYF.

This clone occurred once. J is TRBJ1-2 and V is TRBV28; the D is unclear. V lost 3 bases and J 7 bases, leaving 12 bases between the germline ends. Germline CDR1 reads MDHEN; CDR2 reads SYDVKM. The CDR3 loop spans 13 amino acids. The CDR3 spells CASSFGEAFGYTF. CDR3 coding DNA: TGTGCCAGCAGTTTTGGGGAGGCGTTTGGCTACACCTTC.

The CDR3 region is CASSAHSSGANVLTF. CDR3 DNA: TGTGCCAGCAGTGCCCACAGCTCTGGGGCCAACGTCCTGACTTTC. The rearrangement joins TRBV2 to TRBJ2-6; no reliable D call. The CDR3 totals 15 residues. The V end lost 4 bases, the J end lost 0 bases, and 7 bases lay between the germline ends. Germline loops: CDR1 SNHLY, CDR2 FYNNEI. Variable domain in full (rest from reference TRBV2 and TRBJ2-6): EPEVTQTPSHQVTQMGQEVILRCVPISNHLYFYWYRQILGQKVEFLVSFYNNEISEKSEIFDDQFSVERPDGSNFTLKIRSTKLEDSAMYFCASSAHSSGANVLTFGAGSRLTVL.

The count of this clone is one. The chain joins TRBV10-1 to TRBJ2-3, with TRBD2 matching 13 bases. The V segment lost 3 bases and the J segment 8 bases; nucleotides outside the gene matches: 11. The V gene's germline CDR1 is WNHNN and CDR2 SYGVQD (reference sequence). The CDR3 has 17 residues. The chain's CDR3 is CASSDRGTSGAIGTQYF. For the CDR3, the DNA is TGCGCCAGCAGTGACAGAGGGACTAGCGGGGCCATAGGTACGCAGTATTTT.

This sequence joins TRBV23-1 and TRBJ2-7, with D tentatively TRBD1 (6 bases). TRBV23-1 belongs to the ORF category, with a function that is uncertain. This CDR3 contains 14 residues. The V end lost 8 bases, the J end lost 7 bases, and 21 bases lay between the germline ends. The CDR3 DNA sequence: TGCGCCAGCTTCATGGGACGGTATACAGGGGAGCAGTACTTC. Its translation is CASFMGRYTGEQYF.

The CDR3 here is CAISGGRNNEKLFF. The CDR3 bases are TGTGCCATCAGTGGGGGACGGAATAATGAAAAACTGTTTTTT. The chain uses TRBV10-3 and TRBJ1-4, with D possibly being TRBD1 (5 bases). V lost 4 bases, J lost 4 bases, and 10 bases lay in between. CDR1 is ENHRY, CDR2 SYGVKD, per germline. The CDR3 extends over 14 amino acids.

This chain uses TRBV5-1 with TRBJ2-1, with TRBD1 matching over 7 bases. Per germline, CDR1 SGHRS and CDR2 YFSETQ. The V and J ends lost 6 bases and 0 bases, in that order; junction bases with no gene match: 15. This CDR3 comprises 18 residues. CDR3 DNA sequence: TGCGCCAGCAAAAGGTTTGAGGGGGCCCATGACTCCTACAATGAGCAGTTCTTC. Amino acids: CASKRFEGAHDSYNEQFF.

Remarks on this clone: At one end the junction does not follow the germline gene, possibly because of a read error. CDR3 DNA: TGTGCCGGCAGGGGGCTAGCGGTACACACAGATACGCAGTATTTT. It specifies CAGRGLAVHTDTQYF. The rearrangement uses TRBV27 and TRBJ2-3; the D gene is possibly TRBD1 (8 bases). CDR1 is MNHEY and CDR2 is SMNVEV in the germline V gene (reference sequence). CDR3 length: 15 residues.

The chain joins TRBV2 to TRBJ2-7, with 10 nucleotides matching TRBD2. Losses at the gene ends were 7 bases for V and 5 bases for J; bases not matched to a gene: 11. CDR1 and CDR2 (germline): SNHLY, FYNNEI. This CDR3 has 15 amino acids. CDR3 protein: CASNRILAGFDEQYF. In DNA form, the CDR3 reads TGTGCCAGCAACCGGATACTAGCGGGATTTGACGAGCAGTACTTC. Looking up the rest from reference TRBV2 and TRBJ2-7 gives the full variable domain: EPEVTQTPSHQVTQMGQEVILRCVPISNHLYFYWYRQILGQKVEFLVSFYNNEISEKSEIFDDQFSVERPDGSNFTLKIRSTKLEDSAMYFCASNRILAGFDEQYFGPGTRLTVT.

V usage is TRBV4-1 and J usage is TRBJ2-7; 9 nucleotides line up with TRBD2. Germline CDR1 MGHRA, CDR2 YSYEKL. The CDR3 loop spans 16 amino acids. V shed 4 bases and J 1 base; nucleotides not matched to a gene: 8. The DNA for the CDR3 is TGCGCCAGCAGCCCCCCGACTAGCGGACCATCCTACGAGCAGTACTTC. Translated, it gives CASSPPTSGPSYEQYF.

As regards this clone: The same CDR3 can be traced to other DNA sequences in this sample. V is TRBV5-4 and J is TRBJ2-5; D ambiguous. V was pared by 2 bases and J by 4 bases, with 9 bases between. CDR3 size: 13 residues. The V gene's germline CDR1 is SGHNT and CDR2 YYREEE (reference sequence). CDR3: CASSFEASETQYF. CDR3 DNA: TGTGCCAGCAGCTTCGAGGCATCAGAGACCCAGTACTTC.